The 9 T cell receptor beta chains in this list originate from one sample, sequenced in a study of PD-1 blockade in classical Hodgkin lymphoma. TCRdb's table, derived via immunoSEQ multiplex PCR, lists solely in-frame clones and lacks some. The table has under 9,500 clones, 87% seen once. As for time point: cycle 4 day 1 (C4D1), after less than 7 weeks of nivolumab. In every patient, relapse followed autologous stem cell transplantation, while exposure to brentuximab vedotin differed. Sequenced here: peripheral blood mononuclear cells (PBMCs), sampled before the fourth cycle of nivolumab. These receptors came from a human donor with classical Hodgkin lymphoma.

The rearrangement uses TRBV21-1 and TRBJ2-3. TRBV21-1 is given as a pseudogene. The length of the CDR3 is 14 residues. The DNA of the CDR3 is TGTGCCAGCAGCAGGCTGGGAAGCACAGATACGCAGTATTTT. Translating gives CASSRLGSTDTQYF.

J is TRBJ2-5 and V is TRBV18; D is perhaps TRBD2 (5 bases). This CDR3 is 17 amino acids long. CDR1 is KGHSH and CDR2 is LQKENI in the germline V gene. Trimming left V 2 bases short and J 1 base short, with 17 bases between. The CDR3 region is CASSPSISDYLQETQYF. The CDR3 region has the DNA TGTGCCAGCTCACCATCAATCAGCGACTACCTCCAAGAGACCCAGTACTTC.

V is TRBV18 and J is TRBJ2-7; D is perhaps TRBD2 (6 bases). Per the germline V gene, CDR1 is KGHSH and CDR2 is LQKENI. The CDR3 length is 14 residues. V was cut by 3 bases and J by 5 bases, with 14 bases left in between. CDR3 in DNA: TGTGCCAGCTCACCTGGCGGGGTTGGGAACGAGCAGTACTTC. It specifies CASSPGGVGNEQYF.

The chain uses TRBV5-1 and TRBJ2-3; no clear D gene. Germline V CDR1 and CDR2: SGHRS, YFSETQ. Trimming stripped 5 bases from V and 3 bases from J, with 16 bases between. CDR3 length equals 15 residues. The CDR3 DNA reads TGCGCCAGCAGGTTCGACGGTTTTGGTACAGATACGCAGTATTTT. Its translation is CASRFDGFGTDTQYF.

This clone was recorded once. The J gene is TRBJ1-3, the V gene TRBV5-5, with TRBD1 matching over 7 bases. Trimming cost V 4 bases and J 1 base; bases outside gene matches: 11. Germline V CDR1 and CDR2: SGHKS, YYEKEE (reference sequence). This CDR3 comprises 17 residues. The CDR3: CASSRGGTVLSGNTIYF. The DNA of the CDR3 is TGTGCCAGCAGCCGTGGTGGGACAGTTCTTTCTGGAAACACCATATATTTT.

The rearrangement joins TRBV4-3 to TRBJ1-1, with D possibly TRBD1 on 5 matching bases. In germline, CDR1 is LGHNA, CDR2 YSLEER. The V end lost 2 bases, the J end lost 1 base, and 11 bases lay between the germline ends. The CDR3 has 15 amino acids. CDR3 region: CASSQPGHRNTEAFF. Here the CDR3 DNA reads TGCGCCAGCAGCCAACCAGGACACAGGAACACTGAAGCTTTCTTT.

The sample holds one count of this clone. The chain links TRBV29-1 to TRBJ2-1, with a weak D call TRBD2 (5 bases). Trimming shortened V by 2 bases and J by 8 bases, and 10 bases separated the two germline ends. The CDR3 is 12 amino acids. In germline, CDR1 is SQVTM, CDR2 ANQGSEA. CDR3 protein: CSVEKNGDEQFF. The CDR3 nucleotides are TGCAGCGTTGAAAAAAACGGGGATGAGCAGTTCTTC.

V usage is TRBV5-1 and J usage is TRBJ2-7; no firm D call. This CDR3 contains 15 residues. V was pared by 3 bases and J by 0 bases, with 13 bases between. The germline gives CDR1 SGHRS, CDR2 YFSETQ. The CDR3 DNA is TGCGCCAGCAGCTACCACAGCCCAAGCTCCTACGAGCAGTACTTC. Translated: CASSYHSPSSYEQYF.

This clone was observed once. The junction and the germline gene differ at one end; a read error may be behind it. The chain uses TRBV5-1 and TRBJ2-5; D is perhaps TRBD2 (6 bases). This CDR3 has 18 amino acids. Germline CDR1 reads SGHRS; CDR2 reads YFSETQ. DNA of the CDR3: TGCGCCACCAGCTCGGGGACTTTTGGCGGAACGACGAAAGAGACCCAGTACTTC. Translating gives CATSSGTFGGTTKETQYF.